The sequence of this T cell receptor (beta chain) was determined in a study of blood T cell repertoires in COVID-19. The repertoire was sequenced with immunoSEQ multiplex PCR; TCRdb's copy has only in-frame clones and lacks some. Seen here are about 47,000 clones, around nine tenths observed once, and the top ten hold 12%. This CDR3 is built from 14 residues. Germline V CDR1 and CDR2: SEHNR, FQNEAQ (reference sequence). Trimming at V came to 5 bases and at J to 7 bases, leaving 7 bases not matched to a gene. The chain joins TRBV7-9 to TRBJ2-7; 11 bases line up with TRBD2. The clonotype was recovered from a human donor with active COVID-19. The donor label of this sample is uncertain. The sequenced sample consisted of peripheral blood. The CDR3 sequence: CASSASGGTEEQYF. In nucleotides, the CDR3 is TGTGCCAGCAGCGCTAGCGGGGGGACGGAGGAGCAGTACTTC.